Only a few counts were recorded for the clone carrying this T cell receptor beta chain. What it recognizes is unknown. The sample comes from a study of T cell repertoires in cytomegalovirus infection. On the study more broadly: Recently identified HLA-C-restricted and well-studied HLA-B-restricted CMV epitopes were used. Carrying CMV and the relevant HLA type showed in public TCR beta signatures.

Study results and limitations: Cumulative public TCR beta family frequency identified carriers of CMV plus the relevant HLA. Predominance within the ex vivo response was attributable to HLA-C-restricted CMV-specific TCR beta clonotypes.

TCRdb re-analysed the reads in MiXCR, keeping a single row per CDR3 protein. The profile shows hundreds of thousands of distinct CDR3 sequences, roughly 30% of them singletons. The clonotype comes from a human donor in good health (CMV status not recorded). Some clones in this sample may be carry-over from other donors' samples. The material was cultured CD8+ T cells from PBMCs, obtained from culture after CMV antigen stimulation.

The CDR3 region has the DNA TGTGCCAGCAGTGCGGGGTGGGCGCAGTTCTTC. It specifies CASSAGWAQFF. This rearrangement joins TRBV6-6 to TRBJ2-1, with D possibly TRBD2 on 6 matching bases. The CDR3 sequence is 11 residues long. Germline CDR1 MNHNY, CDR2 SVGAGI (reference sequence). V was shortened by 5 bases and J by 12 bases, with 11 bases between the two germline ends.